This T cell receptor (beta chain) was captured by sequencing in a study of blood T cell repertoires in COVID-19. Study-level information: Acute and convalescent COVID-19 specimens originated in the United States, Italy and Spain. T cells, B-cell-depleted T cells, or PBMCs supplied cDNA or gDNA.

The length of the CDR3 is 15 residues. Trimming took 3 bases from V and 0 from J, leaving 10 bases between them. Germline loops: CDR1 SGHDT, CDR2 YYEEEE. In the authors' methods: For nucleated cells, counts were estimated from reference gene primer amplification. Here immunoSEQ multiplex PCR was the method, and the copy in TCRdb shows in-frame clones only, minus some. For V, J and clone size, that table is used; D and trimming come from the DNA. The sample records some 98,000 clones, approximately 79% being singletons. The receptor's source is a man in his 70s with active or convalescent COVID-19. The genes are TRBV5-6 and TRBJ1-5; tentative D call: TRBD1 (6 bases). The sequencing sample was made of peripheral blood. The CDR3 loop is CASSWGPDSNQPQHF. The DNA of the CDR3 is TGTGCCAGCAGCTGGGGGCCAGATAGCAATCAGCCCCAGCATTTT.